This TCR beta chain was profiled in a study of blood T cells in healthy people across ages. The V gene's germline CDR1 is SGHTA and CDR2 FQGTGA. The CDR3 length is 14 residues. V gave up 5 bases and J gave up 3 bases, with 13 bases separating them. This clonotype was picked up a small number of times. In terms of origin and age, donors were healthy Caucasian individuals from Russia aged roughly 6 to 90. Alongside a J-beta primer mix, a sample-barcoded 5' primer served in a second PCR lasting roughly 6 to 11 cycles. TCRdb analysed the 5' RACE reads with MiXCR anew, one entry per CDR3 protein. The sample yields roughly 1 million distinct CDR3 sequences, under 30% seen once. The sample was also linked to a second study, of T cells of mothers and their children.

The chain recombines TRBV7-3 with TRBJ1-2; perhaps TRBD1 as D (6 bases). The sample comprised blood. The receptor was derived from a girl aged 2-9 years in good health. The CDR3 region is CASSEGGGDYGYTF. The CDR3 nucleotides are TGTGCCAGCAGCGAAGGGGGTGGTGACTATGGCTACACCTTC.